This T cell receptor (beta chain) originates from a study of regulatory T cells in long-lasting Graves disease (dated by TCRdb to the early 2020s). With regard to the full study: Persistent Graves' disease was defined as antithyroid drug treatment for over 5 years with persistently positive TSH receptor autoantibodies. Patients with persistent Graves' disease were compared with patients with newly diagnosed Graves' disease using TCR sequencing and RNA sequencing of peripheral blood. The study took place in China and was registered as a clinical trial. TCR sequencing covered about 13 persistent and about 20 newly diagnosed Graves' disease patients, 33 samples in total. In the clinical cohort, patients with persistent Graves' disease had used antithyroid drugs for an average of roughly 10 years. Paper-wide results and their limitations: Persistent patients shared more public clonotypes among themselves (2,741) than newly diagnosed patients did (approximately 900). As a limitation, the authors acknowledged that the small sample size may reduce accuracy. TRBV28, TRBJ1-2 and TRBJ2-5 were preferentially used in persistent disease, while TRBV20-1 and TRBJ2-1 were favored in newly diagnosed disease. Sequencing and analysis were restricted to the TCR beta chain. Compared with newly diagnosed patients, patients with persistent Graves' disease had lower TCR Shannon entropy and fewer highly expanded clones, which suggests clonal expansion. The study examined only peripheral blood because the primary lesion, thyroid tissue, could not be accessed.

The library relied on multiplex PCR. The sequencing machine was an Illumina HiSeq 4000. CDR3 regions were amplified by Arm-PCR with iRepertoire HTBI primers to construct TCR beta libraries. Before sequencing, the PCR products underwent gel purification. Per the source publication's procedure: Gene usage analysis of CDR3 amino acid clonotypes relied on the approximately 68 TRBV and 13 to 15 TRBJ segments identified across samples. Filtered high-quality paired reads were merged into contigs using COPE and FqMerger. BLAST was used to align contigs to the IMGT TRBV, TRBD and TRBJ reference genes, and CDR3 was defined following IMGT. Clonotypes above 0.1% frequency were classified as highly expanded clones. Shannon entropy served as the measure of repertoire diversity, while the Gini coefficient captured V-J evenness. Clonotypes shared by more than one individual were considered public. Through fastp at Q25 and MiXCR, TCRdb rebuilt clones from the public reads, retaining in-frame beta chains. Rows are unified per CDR3 protein, each entry keeping the most common DNA and genes. For this entry, the V and J calls and clone size follow TCRdb and not the study's own pipeline. In this sample the table shows about 470,000 distinct CDR3 sequences, roughly 20% of which occur a single time. The ten biggest clones cover less than 9% of the sample.

This clonotype was observed a few times. Its antigen remains unidentified. It has no much larger one-base neighbor in the sample; base qualities were not kept. Read against the paper, the sample's time point label means: persistent/refractory GD, antithyroid drugs over 5 years with positive TRAb. For both TCR sequencing and RNA sequencing, RNA was extracted from PBMCs in TRIzol. The diagnosis of Graves' disease followed American Thyroid Association guidelines. Patients for the study were recruited at an endocrinology department in Xi'an, China. Each patient gave approximately 9 milliliters of peripheral blood, collected in an EDTA anticoagulant tube. Ficoll Paque Plus density gradient separation was used to isolate PBMCs, and no additional T cell sorting was done. An Agilent 2100 Bioanalyzer and agarose gel were used to check RNA quality, while a NanoDrop 2000 measured RNA concentration. For this chain, trimming is 6 bases at the V end and 5 bases at the J end, and the number of junction bases without a gene match is 12. Spanning cysteine to phenylalanine, the CDR3 consists of 15 amino acids. Just CDR3 DNA is preserved here, 45 bases in frame from base 1. CDR1 and CDR2 (DFQATT, SNEGSKA) derive from the germline V gene (reference sequence).

The source was peripheral blood mononuclear cells (PBMCs), collected when the disease was refractory, from a patient treated with antithyroid drugs. This clonotype was sampled from a female donor with Graves disease. The V and J segments used are TRBV20-1 and TRBJ2-5; the central 10 bases match TRBD2. The DNA sequence follows: TGCAGTGCGCCACCCCCTAGCGGGAGTTGGGAGACCCAGTACTTC. It is translated as CSAPPPSGSWETQYF.